These 18 T cell receptor beta chains came from one sample sequenced in a study of technical replicates of blood from four donors. Repertoires were generated with immunoSEQ multiplex PCR, while TCRdb's copy carries only in-frame clones and drops some. The top ten clones hold about 4.3% of a sample with about 73,000 clones, roughly nine tenths of them seen once. The source material was PBMCs. These receptors were obtained from a human donor in good health. Some clones in this sample may be carry-over from other donors' samples.

The V call is TRBV7-2, the J call TRBJ1-6, with D uncertain. Trimming stripped 2 bases from V and 10 bases from J, with 12 bases between. The CDR3 loop spans 14 amino acids. Looked up from germline, CDR1 is SGHTA and CDR2 is FQGNSA. CDR3: CASSLSTTGSPLHF. The CDR3 DNA reads as TGTGCCAGCAGCTTATCAACTACGGGATCACCCCTCCACTTT. The full variable domain, rest sourced from reference TRBV7-2 and TRBJ1-6, is GAGVSQSPSNKVTEKGKDVELRCDPISGHTALYWYRQSLGQGLEFLIYFQGNSAPDKSGLPSDRFSAERTGGSVSTLTIQRTQQEDSAVYLCASSLSTTGSPLHFGNGTRLTVT.

V usage is TRBV7-2 and J usage is TRBJ2-7, with 10 bases fitting TRBD2. The CDR3 is 15 amino acids. V dropped 5 bases and J dropped 4; count of bases not matched to a gene: 8. Germline CDR1 and CDR2: SGHTA and FQGNSA. CDR3 residues: CASSLEAGGLYEQYF. CDR3 sequence (DNA): TGTGCCAGCAGCCTGGAAGCGGGGGGGTTGTACGAGCAGTACTTC.

The CDR3 bases are TGTGCCAGCAGTTACGGCAGGGGCCTCCGTTACGAGCAGTACTTC. The encoded protein is CASSYGRGLRYEQYF. V and J are TRBV6-5 and TRBJ2-7; a possible D gene is TRBD1 (6 bases). Germline CDR1 reads MNHEY; CDR2 reads SVGAGI. CDR3 length: 15 residues. V lost 2 bases and J lost 4, with 15 bases in between.

This chain joins TRBV19 and TRBJ2-2; possibly TRBD2 for D (5 bases). CDR3 size: 16 residues. The V gene's germline CDR1 is LNHDA and CDR2 SQIVND (reference sequence). Trimming pared 3 bases from V and 0 bases from J, leaving 11 bases between. CDR3 protein: CASSIRGTSNTGELFF. The CDR3 DNA is TGTGCCAGTAGTATCCGGGGTACGTCGAACACCGGGGAGCTGTTTTTT. Supplemented by reference TRBV19 and TRBJ2-2, the full variable domain reads DGGITQSPKYLFRKEGQNVTLSCEQNLNHDAMYWYRQDPGQGLRLIYYSQIVNDFQKGDIAEGYSVSREKKESFPLTVTSAQKNPTAFYLCASSIRGTSNTGELFFGEGSRLTVL.

The rearrangement uses TRBV7-7 and TRBJ2-7; 8 bases agree with TRBD2. The germline CDR1 and CDR2 sequences are SSHAT and FNYEAQ (reference sequence). J gave up 4 bases and V 5 bases, and 19 bases lay outside the gene matches. The CDR3 runs to 18 residues. The CDR3 loop reads CASSHPRGLAGRFYEQYF. CDR3 bases: TGTGCCAGCAGCCACCCTCGGGGGTTAGCGGGGAGATTTTACGAGCAGTACTTC.

This chain uses TRBV5-4 with TRBJ1-6; 9 bases match TRBD1. The germline V gene has CDR1 SGHNT and CDR2 YYREEE (reference sequence). The CDR3 length is 16 residues. J gave up 3 bases and V 3 bases, and 4 bases lay outside the gene matches. In DNA form, the CDR3 reads TGTGCCAGCAGCTCTCCGGGACAGGGCTATAATTCACCCCTCCACTTT. As protein: CASSSPGQGYNSPLHF.

Ten or more counts support this clone. The J gene is TRBJ2-2, the V gene TRBV29-1, with 10 nucleotides matching TRBD2. Germline V gives CDR1 SQVTM, CDR2 ANQGSEA. The CDR3 covers 13 residues. Trimming at V came to 4 bases and at J to 6 bases, leaving 2 bases not matched to a gene. The CDR3 region is CSVALAGAGELFF. CDR3 in DNA: TGCAGCGTTGCTCTAGCGGGAGCCGGGGAGCTGTTTTTT.

As DNA, the CDR3 is TGTGCCACTGGGGGGTGGGTGAGCGCCAAAAACATTCAGTACTTC. Its translation: CATGGWVSAKNIQYF. This chain joins TRBV6-8 and TRBJ2-4, with D possibly matching TRBD2 (6 bases). V lost 10 bases, J lost 1 base, and 17 bases lay in between. The CDR3 is 15 amino acids. In germline, CDR1 is MNHGY, CDR2 SAAAGT.

J is TRBJ1-1 and V is TRBV18, with D unclear. There are 13 residues in the CDR3. CDR1 is KGHSH, CDR2 LQKENI, per germline. The V and J ends lost 5 bases and 5 bases respectively, with 12 bases between them. The CDR3: CASSSSLETEAFF. In DNA form, the CDR3 reads TGTGCCAGCTCATCGAGCTTGGAGACTGAAGCTTTCTTT.

This chain links TRBV4-3 with TRBJ2-1; TRBD2 aligns across 7 bases. V was clipped by 1 base and J by 2 bases; unmatched bases: 5. This CDR3 has 16 amino acids. The germline V gene encodes CDR1 LGHNA and CDR2 YSLEER. CDR3 in DNA: TGCGCCAGCAGCCAAGGGGCTAGCGGAGCCTACAATGAGCAGTTCTTC. This codes for CASSQGASGAYNEQFF.

The rearrangement uses TRBV27 and TRBJ2-1, with 8 positions matching TRBD1. The CDR3 totals 15 residues. Germline assignment: CDR1 MNHEY and CDR2 SMNVEV (reference sequence). V lost 6 bases, J lost 7 bases, and 11 bases stayed unmatched. CDR3 nucleotides: TGTGCCAGCAGCCCCTGGGGCAGGGGGCAGAATGAGCAGTTCTTC. Protein: CASSPWGRGQNEQFF.

This CDR3 is CASSRGSVGTEAFF. Written as DNA, the CDR3 is TGTGCCAGCAGTCGCGGGTCGGTGGGCACTGAAGCTTTCTTT. The rearrangement uses TRBV2 and TRBJ1-1; D ambiguous. The CDR3 is made up of 14 amino acids. The V gene's germline CDR1 is SNHLY and CDR2 FYNNEI. Trimming removed 5 bases at V and 4 bases at J, with 14 bases between.

This chain joins TRBV4-3 and TRBJ2-3, with 7 bases fitting TRBD2. Per germline, CDR1 LGHNA and CDR2 YSLEER. After removal of 5 bases from V and 3 bases from J, the junction contained 5 bases not matched to a gene. The CDR3 consists of 14 residues. In DNA, the CDR3 is TGCGCCAGCAGCGGGGACTACGTGACAGATACGCAGTATTTT. Translated, it gives CASSGDYVTDTQYF.

This chain connects TRBV7-8 to TRBJ1-5; 7 bases are a match to TRBD1. From germline, CDR1 is SGHVS and CDR2 FQNEAQ. This CDR3 region has 15 residues. V trimming: 2 bases; J trimming: 3 bases; junction bases outside the gene matches: 4. The CDR3 coding sequence is TGTGCCAGCAGCTTAAGGGGACAGTTCAATCAGCCCCAGCATTTT. This gives the protein CASSLRGQFNQPQHF.

The chain links TRBV7-8 to TRBJ2-4, with D unresolved. V lost 5 bases to trimming and J lost 4 bases, with 12 bases between them. There are 14 residues in the CDR3. In germline, CDR1 is SGHVS, CDR2 FQNEAQ. CDR3 in DNA: TGTGCCAGCAGCCCGTCATCTAGGAAAAACATTCAGTACTTC. Amino acid sequence: CASSPSSRKNIQYF.

This chain uses TRBV7-6 with TRBJ2-3; D unclear. Germline V gene lookup returns CDR1 SGHVS and CDR2 FNYEAQ. This CDR3 region has 12 residues. V was pared by 3 bases and J by 6 bases, with 7 bases between. CDR3 region: CASSFPGDTQYF. CDR3 in DNA: TGTGCCAGCAGCTTCCCCGGGGATACGCAGTATTTT.

The chain joins TRBV7-9 to TRBJ2-1; 16 bases are shared with TRBD2. The germline V gene has CDR1 SEHNR and CDR2 FQNEAQ (reference sequence). The ends lost 5 bases at V and 5 bases at J; junction bases unmatched: 9. The CDR3 is 18 residues long. CDR3 sequence reads: CASSPGTSGRDRHNEQFF. The CDR3 DNA is TGTGCCAGCAGCCCTGGGACTAGCGGGAGGGACAGGCACAATGAGCAGTTCTTC.

This clone was seen more than once but under ten times. J is TRBJ1-2 and V is TRBV4-1; the match to TRBD1 covers 7 bases. CDR1 is MGHRA, CDR2 YSYEKL, per germline. Germline trimming cut 2 bases from V and 2 bases from J; bases unmatched to any gene: 5. CDR3 length: 15 amino acids. The CDR3 DNA reads TGCGCCAGCAGCCAATGGGCAGGGGGGAACTATGGCTACACCTTC. This gives the protein CASSQWAGGNYGYTF.